These T cell receptor beta chains were read from a single sample in a study of T cells in Graves' hyperthyroidism and ophthalmopathy. Each CDR3 protein gets one entry after TCRdb re-called the multiplex PCR reads with MiXCR. The table has about 400,000 distinct CDR3 sequences, approximately 16% seen once. What was sequenced was blood. These receptors originate from an older woman with Graves' ophthalmopathy. CDR3s include the opening cysteine and the closing phenylalanine or tryptophan. D genes are given only for firm matches. Size is omitted from some rows. Given values are once, few, many or a class for expanded clones.

D gene | J gene | V gene | clone size | CDR3 DNA | CDR3 protein
TRBD2 | TRBJ2-7 | TRBV7-2 | - | TGTGCCAGCAGCGCGGCAACTAGCGGGAGAGAAGAGCAGTACTTC | CASSAATSGREEQYF
- | TRBJ1-4 | TRBV19 | - | TGTGCCTGGGGGCCCCTAGGCGAAAAACTGTTTTTT | CAWGPLGEKLFF
- | TRBJ2-7 | TRBV18 | - | TGTGCCAGCTCACCAGAGACGGGCAGCTCCTACGAGCAGTACTTC | CASSPETGSSYEQYF
TRBD1 | TRBJ2-7 | TRBV5-1 | few | TGCGCCAGCAGCATCGGGACAGGGGACTACGAGCAGTACTTC | CASSIGTGDYEQYF
- | TRBJ2-1 | TRBV28 | many | TGTGCCAGCAGTGCCGGGACTTCCTACAATGAGCAGTTCTTC | CASSAGTSYNEQFF
TRBD2 | TRBJ2-1 | TRBV2 | many | TGTGCCAGCAGTGAATATGGGGCTAGCGGGAGAATTAGGAATGAGCAGTTCTTC | CASSEYGASGRIRNEQFF
- | TRBJ1-5 | TRBV28 | many | TGTGCCAGCAGTTTAAACAATCAGCCCCAGCATTTT | CASSLNNQPQHF
TRBD1 | TRBJ2-2 | TRBV20-1 | few | TGCAGTGCCACACGGCCGGGACAGGGGCCCGGGGAGCTGTTTTTT | CSATRPGQGPGELFF
TRBD2 | TRBJ2-1 | TRBV20-1 | many | TGCAGTGCCATCGGGACTAGCGGGAGGCTCTCCTACAATGAGCAGTTCTTC | CSAIGTSGRLSYNEQFF
- | TRBJ2-7 | TRBV5-1 | many | TGCGCCAGCAGCTTGGATCCCAAGGGAAATTCCTACGAGCAGTACTTC | CASSLDPKGNSYEQYF
TRBD1 | TRBJ2-3 | TRBV11-3 | - | TGTGCCAGCAGCCCCGGGACAGATGATGCAGATACGCAGTATTTT | CASSPGTDDADTQYF
- | TRBJ2-7 | TRBV30 | many | TGTGCCTGGAGTGGTCGCTACGAGCAGTACTTC | CAWSGRYEQYF
- | TRBJ2-1 | TRBV7-6 | few | TGTGCCAGCAGCTCGCTAACAGGGTCGCGGGAGCAGTTCTTC | CASSSLTGSREQFF
TRBD2 | TRBJ2-7 | TRBV28 | few | TGTGCCAGCAGTTTATCCCAGCGGGACTTCGAGCAGTACTTC | CASSLSQRDFEQYF
TRBD2 | TRBJ2-7 | TRBV29-1 | few | TGCAGCGTTGGGGGGGGGGGGGAATACGAGCAGTACTTC | CSVGGGGEYEQYF
- | TRBJ2-1 | TRBV28 | - | TGTGCCAGCACCCGGGGGGCACTCTCCTACAATGAGCAGTTCTTC | CASTRGALSYNEQFF
- | TRBJ2-1 | TRBV5-8 | many | TGTGCCAGCAGCTCTTTTGGGGGAGGCAATGAGCAGTTCTTC | CASSSFGGGNEQFF
- | TRBJ2-1 | TRBV5-1 | many | TGCGCCAGCCTTGGGATCGCAGGGACCAATGAGCAGTTCTTC | CASLGIAGTNEQFF
- | TRBJ2-7 | TRBV25-1 | few | TGTGCCAGCAGTGAACCAGGCCGTAGCTCCTACGAGCAGTACTTC | CASSEPGRSSYEQYF
- | TRBJ1-2 | TRBV6-2/TRBV6-3 | few | TGTGCCAGCAGTTACTCCAGGAGTAACTATGGCTACACCTTC | CASSYSRSNYGYTF
- | TRBJ2-2 | TRBV9 | - | TGTGCCAGCAGCCCCGGCGGGGTATTTACCGGGGAGCTGTTTTTT | CASSPGGVFTGELFF
- | TRBJ2-6 | TRBV20-1 | many | TGCAGTGCTAGCGGCGACTCTGGGGCCAACGTCCTGACTTTC | CSASGDSGANVLTF
- | TRBJ2-3 | TRBV7-2 | many | TGTGCCAGCAGCTTTAGGCAAAGCACAGATACGCAGTATTTT | CASSFRQSTDTQYF
- | TRBJ2-2 | TRBV7-2 | many | TGTGCCAGCAGGCCGACGGGGAACACCGGGGAGCTGTTTTTT | CASRPTGNTGELFF
- | TRBJ1-5 | TRBV6-1 | - | TGTGCCAGCAGTGAAGAGTCAGGGCGTCCTCAGCCCCAGCATTTT | CASSEESGRPQPQHF
- | TRBJ2-2 | TRBV11-1 | many | TGTGCCAGCAGCTTAGGGACACTGAACACCGGGGAGCTGTTTTTT | CASSLGTLNTGELFF
- | TRBJ2-3 | TRBV20-1 | many | TGCAGTGCTAGGGAGGGAGAAGTATCCAGCACAGATACGCAGTATTTT | CSAREGEVSSTDTQYF
- | TRBJ1-2 | TRBV20-1 | many | TGCAGTGCTAGAGTCAGGGGCGACTATGGCTACACCTTC | CSARVRGDYGYTF
TRBD1 | TRBJ1-2 | TRBV10-3 | few | TGTGCCATCAGTGGGGACAGGGGGACTTATGGCTACACCTTC | CAISGDRGTYGYTF
- | TRBJ1-4 | TRBV5-4 | - | TGTGCCAGCAGCTTGGACAGCGCAACTAATGAAAAACTGTTTTTT | CASSLDSATNEKLFF
- | TRBJ2-6 | TRBV7-2 | - | TGTGCCAGCAGCCGAAACAGGACCAACGTCCTGACTTTC | CASSRNRTNVLTF
TRBD1 | TRBJ1-1 | TRBV9 | - | TGTGCCAGCAGCGTGACAGCCGGGACAGTCAACACTGAAGCTTTCTTT | CASSVTAGTVNTEAFF
TRBD2 | TRBJ2-1 | TRBV7-2 | many | TGTGCCAGCAGCCCGCCAGCGGGAGGGTACAATGAGCAGTTCTTC | CASSPPAGGYNEQFF
TRBD2 | TRBJ2-2 | TRBV5-1 | many | TGCGCCAGCAGCTTCCCGGCGGGAGGATATACCGGGGAGCTGTTTTTT | CASSFPAGGYTGELFF
- | TRBJ1-2 | TRBV4-1 | few | TGCGCCAGCAGCCAAGACCGGGGGGCAGGAAAGGGCTACACCTTC | CASSQDRGAGKGYTF
- | TRBJ1-6 | TRBV20-1 | - | TGCAGTGCCAGCCCCCGGGACACCCTTTCACCCCTCCACTTT | CSASPRDTLSPLHF
TRBD2 | TRBJ2-2 | TRBV3-1 | few | TGTGCCAGCAGCCTCTACTCCCTCGGGCTAGCGGGAGTATTAAACACCGGGGAGCTGTTTTTT | CASSLYSLGLAGVLNTGELFF
TRBD2 | TRBJ2-7 | TRBV6-1 | many | TGTGCCAGCAGGACCTTACTAGCGGGAAGGGACGAGCAGTACTTC | CASRTLLAGRDEQYF
- | TRBJ2-5 | TRBV20-1 | - | TGCAGTGCTAGTGGGCAGGCAGAGACCCAGTACTTC | CSASGQAETQYF
TRBD2 | TRBJ2-1 | TRBV5-1 | - | TGCGCCAGCAGCCAACGACTAGCGGGGAGGTTGGATGAGCAGTTCTTC | CASSQRLAGRLDEQFF
TRBD2 | TRBJ2-1 | TRBV7-8 | many | TGTGCCAGCAGCCCCCGGGGTAGCGGGGTCGAGAGCTCCTACAATGAGCAGTTCTTC | CASSPRGSGVESSYNEQFF
TRBD2 | TRBJ2-3 | TRBV12-3/TRBV12-4 | few | TGTGCCAGCAGTTTTCAAGGACTAGACGCGACAGATACGCAGTATTTT | CASSFQGLDATDTQYF
TRBD1 | TRBJ1-2 | TRBV30 | many | TGTGCCTGGAAAGCTCCTTTACAGGGGGCCCTTGGCTACACCTTC | CAWKAPLQGALGYTF
TRBD2 | TRBJ2-1 | TRBV5-1 | many | TGCGCCAGCGGACAGGATGGTAGGGCTAGCGGGGGCCCCAGGGGGTATGAGCAGTTCTTC | CASGQDGRASGGPRGYEQFF
- | TRBJ2-5 | TRBV3-1 | many | TGTGCCAGCAGCCGTCTACAGGGAGCAGAGACCCAGTACTTC | CASSRLQGAETQYF
- | TRBJ1-6 | TRBV5-1 | - | TGCGCCAGCAGCCTCGCCGGGACAAAGTATAATTCACCCCTCCACTTT | CASSLAGTKYNSPLHF
TRBD2 | TRBJ2-1 | TRBV24-1 | few | TGTGCCACCAGTGATTCCCTAACGGGAGGGCCCCTGGGTGAGCAGTTCTTC | CATSDSLTGGPLGEQFF
- | TRBJ1-4 | TRBV6-5 | - | TGTGCCAGCAGTTACGGGTCAGGCCCTAATGAAAAACTGTTTTTT | CASSYGSGPNEKLFF
TRBD2 | TRBJ2-5 | TRBV20-1 | many | TGCAGTGCTAGAGCCGGGACTACCGACCAAGAGACCCAGTACTTC | CSARAGTTDQETQYF
- | TRBJ2-7 | TRBV7-2 | many | TGTGCCAGCAGCTTAGCCCTCTACCCCTCCTACGAGCAGTACTTC | CASSLALYPSYEQYF
- | TRBJ2-5 | TRBV7-8 | many | TGTGCCAGCAGCTCCCTGGGTGGCGGGGAGTACCAAGAGACCCAGTACTTC | CASSSLGGGEYQETQYF
- | TRBJ1-1 | TRBV29-1 | - | TGCAGCGTTGAAGTAGGGGGAGTAAACACTGAAGCTTTCTTT | CSVEVGGVNTEAFF
- | TRBJ2-1 | TRBV19 | - | TGTGCCAGTAGTATTTGGTGGGACGGCACACGGCCCGACAATGAGCAGTTCTTC | CASSIWWDGTRPDNEQFF
TRBD2 | TRBJ2-7 | TRBV5-1 | many | TGCGCCAGCAGCTTGGACGCGGGAGTGGGTGAGCAGTACTTC | CASSLDAGVGEQYF
TRBD2 | TRBJ2-5 | TRBV12-3/TRBV12-4 | many | TGTGCCAGCAGTGAGGGACTAGCGGGAGAGACCCAGTACTTC | CASSEGLAGETQYF
- | TRBJ1-1 | TRBV4-2 | - | TGTGCCAGCAGCCAGGACACCTTAGGCACTGAAGCTTTCTTT | CASSQDTLGTEAFF
TRBD2 | TRBJ2-7 | TRBV11-2 | few | TGTGCCAGCAGCGCGGGACTACGCGGCGAGCAGTACTTC | CASSAGLRGEQYF
- | TRBJ2-7 | TRBV28 | many | TGTGCCAGCAGTGCTGTGGGACCGAGCTCCTACGAGCAGTACTTC | CASSAVGPSSYEQYF
- | TRBJ2-7 | TRBV7-6 | - | TGTGCCAGCAGCTTAGCTCACGGTAGCGCCTACGAGCAGTACTTC | CASSLAHGSAYEQYF